This entry lists 6 T cell receptor beta chains sequenced from one sample in a study of T-cell reconstitution after alpha-beta-depleted transplantation in children. During its preparation, the TCRbeta library received unique molecular identifiers. MiXCR was run by TCRdb on the PCR reads, yielding one entry per CDR3 protein. The data contain about 250,000 distinct CDR3 sequences, 20% to 30% of them singletons. The material sequenced was PBMCs, mostly from graft donor cells, taken 360 days after TCRalphabeta/CD19-depleted stem cell transplant. Source of these receptors: a female patient between 2 and 15 years old who had a stem cell transplant for congenital amegakaryocytic thrombocytopenia, so the T cells may come from the graft donor.

This chain uses TRBV7-7 with TRBJ2-2; D call uncertain. Trimming left V 5 bases short and J 6 bases short, with 13 bases between. The CDR3 consists of 14 residues. Germline V gene sequence: CDR1 SSHAT, CDR2 FNYEAQ (reference sequence). CDR3 in amino acids: CASSTDTFAGELFF. The DNA of the CDR3 is TGTGCCAGCAGCACTGACACCTTCGCCGGGGAGCTGTTTTTT.

The table lists this clonotype with a few counts. The V call is TRBV6-6, the J call TRBJ1-2; D uncertain. Germline CDR1 MNHNY, CDR2 SVGAGI (reference sequence). Between the trimmed V and J ends, which lost 6 bases and 6 bases, there was a span of 8 bases. The CDR3 sequence is 11 residues long. This CDR3 is CASSRGDGYTF. CDR3 sequence (DNA): TGTGCCAGCAGCCGCGGGGATGGCTACACCTTC.

V usage is TRBV9 and J usage is TRBJ2-5, with D possibly being TRBD2 (6 bases). CDR3 length: 16 amino acids. V was trimmed by 1 base and J by 1 base, leaving 14 bases between them. In germline, CDR1 is SGDLS, CDR2 YYNGEE. CDR3 region: CASSVLGGITQETQYF. Here the CDR3 DNA reads TGTGCCAGCAGCGTATTAGGCGGGATTACCCAAGAGACCCAGTACTTC. The entire variable domain, with the rest obtained from reference TRBV9 and TRBJ2-5, is as follows: DSGVTQTPKHLITATGQRVTLRCSPRSGDLSVYWYQQSLDQGLQFLIQYYNGEERAKGNILERFSAQQFPDLHSELNLSSLELGDSALYFCASSVLGGITQETQYFGPGTRLLVL.

This rearrangement joins TRBV15 to TRBJ2-7, with D hard to call. Germline assignment: CDR1 LNHNV and CDR2 YYDKDF (reference sequence). This CDR3 region has 14 residues. V lost 0 bases and J lost 2, with 8 bases in between. CDR3 loop: CATSRDVGPYEQYF. The CDR3 region has the DNA TGTGCCACCAGCAGAGATGTCGGCCCCTACGAGCAGTACTTC.

This clonotype showed up just a few times. The chain employs TRBV6-1 and TRBJ1-6; D is undetermined. From germline, CDR1 is MNHNS and CDR2 SASEGT. There are 16 residues in the CDR3. The ends were cut back, 7 bases at V and 1 base at J, with 14 bases in the middle. As DNA, the CDR3 is TGTGCCAGCAAGATTGTCGGAAGGTCCTATAATTCACCCCTCCACTTT. Its translation is CASKIVGRSYNSPLHF.

V usage is TRBV3-1 and J usage is TRBJ2-7; 8 nucleotides align to TRBD1. CDR3 length: 14 residues. The J segment lost 4 bases and the V segment lost 4 bases, leaving 6 bases of the junction unmatched. Germline values: CDR1 LGHDT, CDR2 YNNKEL (reference sequence). The CDR3 DNA reads TGTGCCAGCAGCCGATCAGGGGGCTGGTACGAGCAGTACTTC. Protein product: CASSRSGGWYEQYF.